This record covers a single T cell receptor (beta chain). It has no known antigen specificity. Base qualities were left out, and no much larger clone turns up one base away. V is pared back by 3 bases and J by 1 base, with 6 bases lying between the germline termini. The CDR3 numbers 13 residues from cysteine through phenylalanine. Just the 39-base CDR3 DNA is kept, in frame starting at base 1. CDR1 and CDR2 are read off the germline V gene (reference sequence) as LNHDA and SQIVND. The source of the sample is a study of blood T cell repertoires in COVID-19 (TCRdb year 2020). Regarding the complete study: The collaborator samples originated in the United States, Italy and Spain and spanned the acute and convalescent phases of COVID-19. The material from the prospective study consisted of cDNA or gDNA derived from T cells, B-cell-depleted T cells, or PBMCs. The dataset comprised deeply sampled blood TCRbeta repertoires from subjects exposed to, actively infected with, or recovered from COVID-19. The repertoires were released in a freely available public database intended as a resource for research on the immune response to SARS-CoV-2. The samples were drawn from the first 160 participants of the ongoing ImmuneRACE study and from 950 to 1,500 subjects provided by 6 global collaborators. Sample metadata almost always included a de-identified subject ID, COVID-19 status, age in years and sex. HLA class I and class II types, where available, came from metadata supplied by the sample provider rather than from assay-based typing. Paper-wide results and their limitations: The amount of clinical and demographic metadata varied by source and participant and was provided uncurated.

Participants in the prospective study were aged roughly 18 to 95 years, lived in 20 to 30 United States geographic areas, and enrolled through a virtual design. In the prospective study, participants were assigned to cohorts based on the clinical history participants reported in a screening survey and a study questionnaire. Each participant in the prospective study had whole blood, serum and a nasopharyngeal or oropharyngeal swab collected by mobile phlebotomists. Over a roughly two-month period, participants in the prospective study had the option of providing additional blood draws and questionnaires. Before DNA extraction, blood samples from the prospective study were shipped at room temperature or frozen. TCRbeta CDR3 regions were amplified from genomic DNA using the immunoSEQ Assay, a bias-controlled multiplex PCR. The paper's data handling went like this. The number of nucleated cells in each sample was estimated by amplification of reference gene primers within the assay. To quantify the absolute abundance of each unique TCRbeta CDR3 rearrangement, sequence reads were collapsed and filtered. For each sample, productive Simpson clonality was calculated as the square root of Simpson's diversity index across productive rearrangements. As stored in TCRdb, this immuneACCESS dataset retains in-frame rearrangements with V and J assigned. A fraction of the clones does not appear; measured against another copy, unresolved V genes explain less than half of the discrepancy, and the remainder lacks a known reason. V, J and clone size are those of that table, while D and trimming were read from the DNA. For this sample the table gives around 250,000 clones, of which roughly nine tenths were detected only once. The top ten clones comprise more than 1% of the sample.

The clonotype comes from a human donor in a cohort exposed to, infected with or recovered from COVID-19 (not recorded which). The donor label of this sample is uncertain. The sequence links TRBV19 to TRBJ1-1; no D segment can be confidently identified. The sample consisted of PBMCs or T cells enriched from blood (not recorded which). At the DNA level, the sequence is TGTGCCAGTAGTATTCACTCGAACACTGAAGCTTTCTTT. Its product reads: CASSIHSNTEAFF.